The 14 T cell receptor beta chains below were found in one sample sequenced in a study of PD-L1 blockade in urothelial cancer. Time point denoted: peripheral blood 6 weeks after treatment start. Some clones are missing from TCRdb's copy, which holds only in-frame ones; the method was immunoSEQ multiplex PCR. The sample lists about 36,000 clones, around four fifths seen once, with 8% to 11% in the top ten. This specimen consisted of PBMCs, obtained around atezolizumab (anti-PD-L1) treatment. These receptors were taken from a man in his forties with urothelial cancer.

The chain joins TRBV7-2 to TRBJ2-1, with 9 nucleotides matching TRBD2. The CDR3 contains 16 residues. Germline V CDR1 and CDR2: SGHTA, FQGNSA. The ends lost 5 bases at V and 9 bases at J; junction bases unmatched: 14. The CDR3: CASSRIAGAGSGEQFF. The CDR3 bases are TGTGCCAGCAGCCGAATAGCGGGAGCGGGTAGTGGTGAGCAGTTCTTC.

The genes are TRBV18 and TRBJ2-5; the D gene is possibly TRBD2 (5 bases). The ends were cut back, 2 bases at V and 2 bases at J, with 12 bases in the middle. Germline CDR1 is KGHSH and CDR2 is LQKENI. The CDR3 is made up of 15 amino acids. The CDR3 sequence is CASSPGLRDQETQYF. The CDR3 DNA follows: TGTGCCAGCTCACCAGGTCTCCGGGATCAAGAGACCCAGTACTTC.

The J gene is TRBJ2-1, the V gene TRBV7-8; weak D call: TRBD2 (7 bases). Germline V gene lookup returns CDR1 SGHVS and CDR2 FQNEAQ. V dropped 1 base and J dropped 15 bases, with 19 bases sitting between them. The CDR3 contains 14 residues. The CDR3 protein is CASSLGGAGEGGFF. CDR3 DNA sequence: TGTGCCAGCAGCTTAGGTGGGGCGGGAGAGGGGGGGTTCTTC.

V and J are TRBV6-5 and TRBJ2-2; the match to TRBD2 covers 8 bases. CDR1 is MNHEY, CDR2 SVGAGI, per germline. J gave up 4 bases and V 11 bases, and 3 bases lay outside the gene matches. The CDR3 length is 12 residues. Here the CDR3 reads CASGGATGELFF. In nucleotides, the CDR3 is TGTGCCTCGGGGGGGGCCACCGGGGAGCTGTTTTTT.

This chain joins TRBV7-3 and TRBJ1-3; weak D call: TRBD1 (5 bases). The CDR3 consists of 14 residues. Germline V CDR1 and CDR2: SGHTA, FQGTGA. Trimming stripped 5 bases from V and 1 base from J, with 9 bases between. As DNA, the CDR3 is TGTGCCAGCAGCACTTCAGGGTCTGGAAACACCATATATTTT. It yields the protein CASSTSGSGNTIYF.

This chain connects TRBV11-3 to TRBJ2-4, with 9 nucleotides matching TRBD1. The V gene's germline CDR1 is SGHNT and CDR2 YENEEA. The CDR3 sequence is 16 residues long. The J segment lost 8 bases and the V segment lost 5 bases, leaving 13 bases of the junction unmatched. CDR3: CASSLRTGTGMDIQYF. The CDR3 coding sequence is TGTGCCAGCAGCCTTAGGACCGGGACAGGGATGGACATTCAGTACTTC.

The J gene is TRBJ2-1, the V gene TRBV27; 9 bases are a match to TRBD2. Unmatched junction bases numbered 13, after V lost 7 bases and J lost 6 bases. This CDR3 region has 16 residues. Germline assignment: CDR1 MNHEY and CDR2 SMNVEV (reference sequence). The CDR3, as DNA: TGTGCCAGCAATCTAAGGTGGCTAGCGGGATTCAATGAGCAGTTCTTC. Protein product: CASNLRWLAGFNEQFF.

The gene calls are TRBV6-5 and TRBJ1-1; D uncertain. Trimming pared 10 bases from V and 5 bases from J, leaving 23 bases between. This CDR3 has 15 residues. CDR1 and CDR2 from the germline V gene are MNHEY and SVGAGI. CDR3 in amino acids: CATISLRVVWTEAFF. DNA of the CDR3: TGTGCCACCATTTCCCTTCGGGTGGTGTGGACTGAAGCTTTCTTT.

This clone was seen a handful of times. V and J are TRBV7-8 and TRBJ2-5; 10 bases are shared with TRBD2. Germline V gives CDR1 SGHVS, CDR2 FQNEAQ. This CDR3 is 16 amino acids long. The ends lost 2 bases at V and 5 bases at J; junction bases unmatched: 8. The DNA of the CDR3 is TGTGCCAGCAGCTTATTGCAGCGGGAGGGCCCGGAGACCCAGTACTTC. Amino acid sequence: CASSLLQREGPETQYF.

The chain joins TRBV9 to TRBJ2-7, with D possibly TRBD2 on 5 matching bases. V lost 1 base to trimming and J lost 4 bases, with 12 bases between them. Germline V gene sequence: CDR1 SGDLS, CDR2 YYNGEE. The CDR3 has 14 residues. The CDR3 sequence is CASSVSWRSYEQYF. DNA of the CDR3: TGTGCCAGCAGCGTATCGTGGAGGAGTTACGAGCAGTACTTC.

V usage is TRBV5-1 and J usage is TRBJ2-5, with D perhaps matching TRBD2 (6 bases). The CDR3 has 17 amino acids. Germline V CDR1 and CDR2: SGHRS, YFSETQ. V was trimmed by 3 bases and J by 2 bases, leaving 20 bases between them. This CDR3 is CASSSPERAWGQETQYF. The CDR3, as DNA: TGCGCCAGCAGCTCTCCCGAGCGGGCCTGGGGGCAAGAGACCCAGTACTTC.

This clone was seen more than once but under ten times. The chain couples TRBV4-2 to TRBJ2-1, with D perhaps TRBD2 (5 bases). This CDR3 is built from 19 residues. CDR1 and CDR2 (germline): LGHNA, YNFKEQ. The V end lost 0 bases, the J end lost 0 bases, and 18 bases lay between the germline ends. CDR3 nucleotide sequence: TGTGCCAGCAGCCAAGATCCGGCTAGCAGACTTAGCTCCTACAATGAGCAGTTCTTC. This translates into CASSQDPASRLSSYNEQFF.

This clone was recorded once. The chain combines TRBV4-1 with TRBJ2-7, with TRBD1 matching over 8 bases. The germline gives CDR1 MGHRA, CDR2 YSYEKL. The CDR3 consists of 15 residues. The V and J ends lost 3 bases and 3 bases, in that order; junction bases with no gene match: 7. This chain's CDR3 is CASSQVDRVLYEQYF. CDR3 bases: TGCGCCAGCAGCCAGGTGGACAGGGTCCTCTACGAGCAGTACTTC.

In DNA form, the CDR3 reads TGTGCCAGCAGTACCCCCTTAGCGGGAGTGTTCGGGGAGCTGTTTTTT. Translating it yields CASSTPLAGVFGELFF. The gene calls are TRBV6-6 and TRBJ2-2, with 9 positions matching TRBD2. Germline values: CDR1 MNHNY, CDR2 SVGAGI (reference sequence). The CDR3 has 16 amino acids. V was clipped by 5 bases and J by 7 bases; unmatched bases: 11.